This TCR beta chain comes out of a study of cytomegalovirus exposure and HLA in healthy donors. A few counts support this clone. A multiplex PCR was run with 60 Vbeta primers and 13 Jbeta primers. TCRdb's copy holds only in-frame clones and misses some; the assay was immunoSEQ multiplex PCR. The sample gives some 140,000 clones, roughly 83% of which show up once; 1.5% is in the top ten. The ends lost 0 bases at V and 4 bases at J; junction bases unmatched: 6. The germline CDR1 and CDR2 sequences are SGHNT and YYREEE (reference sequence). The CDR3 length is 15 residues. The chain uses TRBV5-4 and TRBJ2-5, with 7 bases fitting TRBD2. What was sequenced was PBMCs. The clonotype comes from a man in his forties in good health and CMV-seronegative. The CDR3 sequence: CASSLEAGVAETQYF. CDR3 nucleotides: TGTGCCAGCAGCTTGGAGGCGGGGGTTGCAGAGACCCAGTACTTC.